This T cell receptor beta chain was documented in a study of cytomegalovirus exposure and HLA in healthy donors. CDR3 length: 16 amino acids. Trimming at V came to 4 bases and at J to 5 bases, leaving 11 bases not matched to a gene. CDR1 and CDR2 from the germline V gene are MGHRA and YSYEKL. Both 60 Vbeta primers and 13 Jbeta primers went into the PCR. Data came from immunoSEQ multiplex PCR; TCRdb stores just in-frame clones and leaves some out. The sample has under 120,000 clones; roughly three quarters are singletons. The sequenced sample was PBMCs. The sequence was obtained from a man between 35 and 55 years old in good health and CMV-seropositive. This chain joins TRBV4-1 and TRBJ2-1; 7 nucleotides match TRBD2. As DNA, the CDR3 is TGCGCCAGCAGCCGCCGGTATAGCGGGCTTGACAATGAGCAGTTCTTC. It translates to CASSRRYSGLDNEQFF.